A single sample gave rise to the 26 T cell receptor beta chains below, sequenced in a study. Each CDR3 protein is one row after TCRdb ran MiXCR on the 5' RACE reads. The table has 50,000 to 65,000 distinct CDR3 sequences, roughly 28% seen once. Sequenced: tumor-infiltrating memory CD4+ T cells sorted from the breast tumor. Documented subset: memory CD4+ T cells, CD4+CD45RO+CD25-. The origin of the receptors is a female donor with breast cancer.

Worth noting for this clonotype: Germline is not matched at one junction end, which may reflect a read error. This sequence joins TRBV7-9 and TRBJ2-7; D is possibly TRBD2 (5 bases). The CDR3 contains 13 residues. Germline assignment: CDR1 SEHNR and CDR2 FQNEAQ (reference sequence). The CDR3: CASSHSGSYEQYF. CDR3 DNA: TGCGCCAGCAGCCATTCGGGGTCCTACGAGCAGTACTTC.

The rearrangement joins TRBV15 to TRBJ2-1; D not resolved. V was pared by 1 base and J by 0 bases, with 7 bases between. The germline gives CDR1 LNHNV, CDR2 YYDKDF (reference sequence). This CDR3 has 15 residues. The CDR3 reads CATSRAGSSYNEQFF. The DNA for the CDR3 is TGTGCCACCAGCAGAGCAGGTAGCTCCTACAATGAGCAGTTCTTC.

The chain has TRBV6-1 and TRBJ1-1; D gene unclear. From germline, CDR1 is MNHNS and CDR2 SASEGT. The CDR3 extends over 12 amino acids. V lost 6 bases and J 10 bases, leaving 15 bases between the germline ends. CDR3 nucleotides: TGTGCCAGCAGGGTGGGTCCTAACGGAGCTTTCTTT. It codes for CASRVGPNGAFF.

This clonotype was counted only a few times. The genes are TRBV20-1 and TRBJ2-7, with 8 bases aligning to TRBD1. Germline CDR1 DFQATT, CDR2 SNEGSKA (reference sequence). The length of the CDR3 is 14 residues. V was pared by 2 bases and J by 0 bases, with 3 bases of the junction left unmatched. The CDR3 DNA sequence: TGCAGTGCTAGACAGGGGGCTCGCTCCTACGAGCAGTACTTC. Its protein product is CSARQGARSYEQYF.

V and J are TRBV6-6 and TRBJ2-1; 8 positions match TRBD2. Trimming removed 5 bases from V and 0 bases from J; junction bases left unmatched: 3. Germline CDR1 MNHNY, CDR2 SVGAGI (reference sequence). The CDR3 runs to 15 residues. The CDR3 spells CASSPGTSSYNEQFF. The CDR3 DNA follows: TGTGCCAGCAGTCCCGGGACTAGCTCCTACAATGAGCAGTTCTTC.

This clonotype was counted a few times. The chain links TRBV29-1 to TRBJ1-1; 8 nucleotides match TRBD1. This CDR3 has 13 residues. The V gene end was trimmed by 6 bases and the J gene end by 6 bases; junction bases not matched to a gene: 9. The V gene's germline CDR1 is SQVTM and CDR2 ANQGSEA. CDR3 in amino acids: CSVVGQGGPEAFF. CDR3 DNA: TGCAGCGTGGTTGGACAGGGAGGGCCTGAAGCTTTCTTT.

The table lists this clonotype with a few counts. The chain employs TRBV6-2 or TRBV6-3 and TRBJ2-7, with D possibly called TRBD1 or TRBD2 (6 bases each). The CDR3 length is 15 residues. Trimming stripped 6 bases from V and 1 base from J, with 16 bases between. Germline V CDR1 and CDR2: MNHEY, SVGEGT. CDR3 sequence reads: CASRPMRGRSYEQYF. The DNA for the CDR3 is TGTGCCAGCAGGCCCATGAGGGGGAGGTCCTACGAGCAGTACTTC.

Remarks on this clonotype: The junction differs from germline at one of its ends, possibly a read error. The CDR3 nucleotides read TGCAGTGCTAAGGAGCAAACCACTACCTACGAGCAGTGCTTC. Its translation: CSAKEQTTTYEQCF. This rearrangement joins TRBV20-1 to TRBJ2-7; D gene unclear. Germline-derived CDR1 and CDR2 are DFQATT and SNEGSKA (reference sequence). The CDR3 runs to 14 residues.

This chain links TRBV24-1 with TRBJ2-2; weak D call: TRBD1 (6 bases). The CDR3 runs 16 residues. Germline lookup yields CDR1 KGHDR and CDR2 SFDVKD. The V and J ends lost 6 bases and 8 bases respectively, with 21 bases between them. CDR3 DNA: TGTGCCACCAGTTGGACCCAACAGGGTGAACATGGGGAGCTGTTTTTT. Its protein is CATSWTQQGEHGELFF.

The chain employs TRBV5-1 and TRBJ1-2; 7 positions agree with TRBD1. Germline V CDR1 and CDR2: SGHRS, YFSETQ. Trimming at V came to 0 bases and at J to 5 bases, leaving 7 bases not matched to a gene. This CDR3 is 15 amino acids long. The CDR3 spells CASSLASTGDYGYTF. CDR3 sequence (DNA): TGCGCCAGCAGCTTGGCCAGTACAGGGGATTATGGCTACACCTTC.

The V gene is TRBV10-3, the J gene TRBJ1-1, with 7 bases lining up with TRBD1. This CDR3 has 13 residues. V lost 7 bases to trimming and J lost 1 base; unmatched junction nucleotides: 3. Germline assignment: CDR1 ENHRY and CDR2 SYGVKD. The CDR3 DNA reads TGTGCCATCACCGGGACAGCGAACACTGAAGCTTTCTTT. Its translation: CAITGTANTEAFF.

The V gene is TRBV5-1, the J gene TRBJ1-1, with D perhaps matching TRBD1 (6 bases). V lost 4 bases to trimming and J lost 4 bases, with 11 bases between them. CDR1 and CDR2 from the germline V gene are SGHRS and YFSETQ. CDR3 size: 13 residues. The CDR3 nucleotides are TGCGCCAGCAGCCCGGACAGTCCCACTGAAGCTTTCTTT. Encoded protein: CASSPDSPTEAFF. The entire variable domain, with the rest obtained from reference TRBV5-1 and TRBJ1-1, is as follows: KAGVTQTPRYLIKTRGQQVTLSCSPISGHRSVSWYQQTPGQGLQFLFEYFSETQRNKGNFPGRFSGRQFSNSRSEMNVSTLELGDSALYLCASSPDSPTEAFFGQGTRLTVV.

This rearrangement joins TRBV10-3 to TRBJ1-6, with 7 bases identical to TRBD1. CDR1 is ENHRY, CDR2 SYGVKD, per germline. CDR3 length: 14 residues. The junction had 4 bases not matched to a gene; V was cut back by 5 bases and J by 6 bases. CDR3: CAISRAGGNSPLHF. The CDR3 region has the DNA TGTGCCATCAGTAGGGCAGGGGGTAATTCACCCCTCCACTTT.

This clonotype showed up many times. This rearrangement joins TRBV5-1 to TRBJ2-5; a possible D gene is TRBD2 (6 bases). In germline, CDR1 is SGHRS, CDR2 YFSETQ. V was pared by 5 bases and J by 5 bases, with 16 bases between. CDR3 length: 14 amino acids. CDR3 nucleotide sequence: TGCGCCAGCAGTCCTCAGGGAGGTATGGAGACCCAGTACTTC. It codes for CASSPQGGMETQYF.

In DNA form, the CDR3 reads TGCGCCAGCAGTCAGGATAAGGGGTCTGGAAACACCATATATTTT. This translates into CASSQDKGSGNTIYF. The genes are TRBV4-3 and TRBJ1-3; D may be TRBD1 (5 bases). The CDR3 runs 15 residues. CDR1 is LGHNA and CDR2 is YSLEER in the germline V gene. V lost 6 bases to trimming and J lost 1 base, with 13 bases between them.

This clonotype has a handful of counts. V usage is TRBV9 and J usage is TRBJ1-2; D possibly corresponds to TRBD1 (6 bases). Between the trimmed V and J ends, which lost 2 bases and 2 bases, there was a span of 10 bases. CDR1 SGDLS and CDR2 YYNGEE come from the germline V gene. The CDR3 is 14 residues long. The CDR3 DNA reads TGTGCCAGCAGCGTTGGCCAGGGGAACTATGGCTACACCTTC. Translated, it gives CASSVGQGNYGYTF.

This clonotype was seen at least ten times. The chain couples TRBV29-1 to TRBJ2-7; 7 bases match TRBD2. Germline trimming cut 5 bases from V and 4 bases from J; bases unmatched to any gene: 14. CDR1 and CDR2 (germline): SQVTM, ANQGSEA. This CDR3 contains 15 residues. This CDR3 reads CSVSVAGVSSYEQYF. The CDR3 DNA sequence: TGCAGCGTTTCGGTCGCGGGAGTGTCTTCGTACGAGCAGTACTTC.

This clonotype was detected only a few times. The V call is TRBV5-1, the J call TRBJ2-7; 12 positions match TRBD2. CDR3 length: 14 residues. Germline CDR1 SGHRS, CDR2 YFSETQ. The J segment lost 11 bases and the V segment lost 2 bases, leaving 8 bases of the junction unmatched. The CDR3 DNA reads TGCGCCAGCAGCTTTGTGACTAGCGGGGGCTCGAAGTACTTC. Translating gives CASSFVTSGGSKYF.

This clonotype has only a few counts. This rearrangement joins TRBV5-1 to TRBJ2-2; no firm D call. The germline gives CDR1 SGHRS, CDR2 YFSETQ. The germline V and J ends were trimmed by 4 bases and 0 bases, with 7 bases remaining between them. The CDR3 sequence is 14 residues long. The chain's CDR3 is CASSPQTNTGELFF. DNA for the CDR3: TGCGCCAGCAGCCCTCAGACGAACACCGGGGAGCTGTTTTTT.

Comments on this clonotype: One junction end disagrees with the germline gene, perhaps due to a read error. The CDR3: CASSLTGTSSYYEQFF. The CDR3 DNA reads as TGTGCCAGCAGCCTTACCGGGACTTCCTCCTACTATGAGCAGTTCTTC. The V call is TRBV7-3, the J call TRBJ2-1, with D perhaps matching TRBD2 (6 bases). The germline CDR1 and CDR2 sequences are SGHTA and FQGTGA. The CDR3 is made up of 16 amino acids.

As for this clonotype: A much larger clone lies a single base off, so this may be a read error. The chain is built from TRBV7-2 and TRBJ1-1; weak D call: TRBD1 (6 bases). Germline loops: CDR1 SGHTA, CDR2 FQGNSA. The CDR3 length is 15 residues. The CDR3 region is CASNLSTGRGAEAFF. The DNA for the CDR3 is TGTGCCAGCAACTTAAGCACAGGGCGGGGCGCTGAAGCTTTCTTT. Combining the CDR3 with reference TRBV7-2 and TRBJ1-1 gives the whole variable domain GAGVSQSPSNKVTEKGKDVELRCDPISGHTALYWYRQSLGQGLEFLIYFQGNSAPDKSGLPSDRFSAERTGGSVSTLTIQRTQQEDSAVYLCASNLSTGRGAEAFFGQGTRLTVV.

This clonotype was detected many times. J is TRBJ2-3 and V is TRBV5-1, with D possibly TRBD1 on 5 matching bases. This CDR3 comprises 14 residues. The ends were cut back, 4 bases at V and 2 bases at J, with 11 bases in the middle. CDR1 is SGHRS, CDR2 YFSETQ, per germline. Here the CDR3 reads CASSQGPTTDTQYF. For the CDR3, the DNA is TGCGCCAGCAGCCAGGGCCCTACCACAGATACGCAGTATTTT.

This clonotype was counted many times. The genes are TRBV24-1 and TRBJ1-4; possible D gene TRBD1, 5 bases. Germline V gene lookup returns CDR1 KGHDR and CDR2 SFDVKD. Between the trimmed V and J ends, which lost 2 bases and 7 bases, there was a span of 13 bases. This CDR3 contains 15 residues. The DNA for the CDR3 is TGTGCCACCAGTGATTCTGGGACGGAGCCTGAAAAACTGTTTTTT. Protein sequence: CATSDSGTEPEKLFF.

This clonotype was detected only a few times. The rearrangement links TRBV6-5 to TRBJ2-3, with a possible D match to TRBD2 (5 bases). This CDR3 is built from 13 residues. Germline V CDR1 and CDR2: MNHEY, SVGAGI. The V end lost 10 bases, the J end lost 3 bases, and 14 bases lay between the germline ends. The CDR3 DNA reads TGTGCCACCATGAGGGTTCGGACAGATACGCAGTATTTT. It codes for CATMRVRTDTQYF.

This chain links TRBV9 with TRBJ2-5; 8 bases fit TRBD1. With V trimmed by 3 bases and J by 4 bases, 8 bases remained unmatched. The CDR3 runs 15 residues. From germline, CDR1 is SGDLS and CDR2 YYNGEE. CDR3 loop: CASSDNPGGLETQYF. The CDR3 DNA sequence: TGTGCCAGCAGCGACAACCCAGGGGGCCTAGAGACCCAGTACTTC.

This clonotype was recorded a few times. Written as DNA, the CDR3 is TGTGCCAGCAGAGGCGGGTTCAGGAACACCGGGGAGCTGTTTTTT. Translation gives CASRGGFRNTGELFF. The chain recombines TRBV12-3 or TRBV12-4 with TRBJ2-2; possibly TRBD2 for D (5 bases). V shed 6 bases and J shed 1 base, with 12 bases lying between them. There are 15 residues in the CDR3.